This T cell receptor beta chain was observed in a study of T cells after yellow fever vaccination. CDR1 and CDR2 (germline): MNHEY, SVGEGT. Between the trimmed V and J ends, which lost 7 bases and 0 bases, there was a span of 15 bases. The CDR3 has 15 amino acids. About this clonotype: No antigen is known for it.

A 5'RACE template-switching step, the method used to make TCR cDNA, added a universal primer site and UMIs. TCRdb fed the 5' RACE reads into MiXCR, producing one record per CDR3 protein. The table records around 100,000 distinct CDR3 sequences, around 5.5% of them present only once. Study-level results: The secondary response peaked faster, at day 5 versus 15, but was weaker.

The sample in question was CD8+ T cells sorted from PBMCs, obtained 10 days after the yellow fever booster vaccination. This receptor was identified in a young man who received the YFV17D yellow fever vaccine. The J gene is TRBJ1-1, the V gene TRBV6-2 or TRBV6-3; D gene uncertain. The CDR3 DNA follows: TGTGCCAGCACCCCAGCAGGCTACATGAACACTGAAGCTTTCTTT. Encoded protein: CASTPAGYMNTEAFF.